This passage covers 7 T cell receptor beta chains from one sample sequenced in a study of blood T cell repertoires in COVID-19. Some clones are missing from TCRdb's copy, which holds only in-frame ones; the method was immunoSEQ multiplex PCR. Of 150,000 to 200,000 clones listed, roughly 90% are singletons. Sequencing was done on a sample of peripheral blood. These receptors all come from a man between 60 and 70 years old with active or convalescent COVID-19.

The chain combines TRBV7-8 with TRBJ1-5; D might be TRBD1 (5 bases). CDR1 is SGHVS and CDR2 is FQNEAQ in the germline V gene. This CDR3 comprises 15 residues. V was clipped by 5 bases and J by 5 bases, with 16 bases between them. The CDR3 DNA reads TGTGCCAGCAGCCCGAGGATTGGGGCCGATCAGCCCCAGCATTTT. It codes for CASSPRIGADQPQHF.

The chain uses TRBV11-3 and TRBJ2-3, with 10 positions matching TRBD1. V lost 5 bases and J lost 5; bases outside the gene matches: 7. Germline CDR1 and CDR2: SGHNT and YENEEA. This CDR3 has 15 amino acids. CDR3 in DNA: TGTGCCAGCAGCCCCGGGACAGGGGCAATAGATACGCAGTATTTT. It is translated as CASSPGTGAIDTQYF.

The chain joins TRBV27 to TRBJ1-1; TRBD1 might be the D (5 bases). CDR3 size: 14 residues. Trimming took 6 bases from V and 0 from J, leaving 11 bases between them. Germline V gene sequence: CDR1 MNHEY, CDR2 SMNVEV (reference sequence). The CDR3 DNA reads TGTGCCAGCAGCATGGGGGGTATGAACACTGAAGCTTTCTTT. Its protein product is CASSMGGMNTEAFF.

This clone was observed a few times. The chain combines TRBV29-1 with TRBJ1-2, with 10 bases that match TRBD1. Germline V gene sequence: CDR1 SQVTM, CDR2 ANQGSEA. The J segment lost 6 bases and the V segment lost 8 bases, leaving 12 bases of the junction unmatched. There are 14 residues in the CDR3. CDR3 DNA: TGCAGCTTTACCTCCAGACAGGGGGCGGATGGCTACACCTTC. It is translated as CSFTSRQGADGYTF.

This sequence joins TRBV7-9 and TRBJ2-7, with 7 bases aligning to TRBD1. The CDR3 has 16 amino acids. The V and J ends lost 3 bases and 0 bases, in that order; junction bases with no gene match: 8. Germline V lookup: CDR1 SEHNR, CDR2 FQNEAQ (reference sequence). CDR3 nucleotide sequence: TGTGCCAGCAGCTTGAACAGGGGTAACCCCTCCTACGAGCAGTACTTC. It yields the protein CASSLNRGNPSYEQYF.

This chain uses TRBV7-8 with TRBJ2-3; 7 positions agree with TRBD2. This CDR3 region has 15 residues. The germline V gene encodes CDR1 SGHVS and CDR2 FQNEAQ. With 1 base clipped from V and 1 base from J, the junction kept 2 bases outside the gene matches. The DNA of the CDR3 is TGTGCCAGCAGCTTAGAGGCGGGGGGCACAGATACGCAGTATTTT. The encoded protein is CASSLEAGGTDTQYF. The full variable domain, rest sourced from reference TRBV7-8 and TRBJ2-3, is GAGVSQSPRYKVAKRGQDVALRCDPISGHVSLFWYQQALGQGPEFLTYFQNEAQLDKSGLPSDRFFAERPEGSVSTLKIQRTQQEDSAVYLCASSLEAGGTDTQYFGPGTRLTVL.

The chain is built from TRBV7-2 and TRBJ2-6, with 12 bases matching TRBD1. V lost 5 bases to trimming and J lost 2 bases; unmatched junction nucleotides: 1. This CDR3 comprises 16 residues. Germline loops: CDR1 SGHTA, CDR2 FQGNSA. The CDR3 loop reads CASSRDRGPGANVLTF. As DNA, the CDR3 is TGTGCCAGCAGCCGGGACAGGGGGCCTGGGGCCAACGTCCTGACTTTC. The entire variable domain, with the rest obtained from reference TRBV7-2 and TRBJ2-6, is as follows: GAGVSQSPSNKVTEKGKDVELRCDPISGHTALYWYRQSLGQGLEFLIYFQGNSAPDKSGLPSDRFSAERTGGSVSTLTIQRTQQEDSAVYLCASSRDRGPGANVLTFGAGSRLTVL.